Listed below are T cell receptor beta chains from one sample, sequenced in a study of cytomegalovirus exposure and HLA in healthy donors. Here immunoSEQ multiplex PCR was the method, and the copy in TCRdb shows in-frame clones only, minus some. Of around 130,000 clones detected, around 59% appear once; the ten largest clones hold approximately 1.8%. Sample: PBMCs. These receptors originate from a male donor in good health and CMV-seronegative. Both conserved end residues are part of each CDR3. Each record gives: J gene, clone size, V gene, D gene, CDR3 DNA, CDR3 protein. The D gene is left open where the match is weak. Rows may omit the clone size; those that give it use once, few, many or a size class.

>TRBJ2-5|-|TRBV7-2|TRBD2
TGTGCCAGCAGCCCGGGGGGTCAAGAGACCCAGTACTTC
CASSPGGQETQYF
>TRBJ2-7|-|TRBV6-1|TRBD1
TGTGCCAGCAGTGACACGTCGGACAGGGAGTACGAGCAGTACTTC
CASSDTSDREYEQYF
>TRBJ1-4|few|TRBV12-5|-
TGTGCTAGTGGCCCGACAGGCAGTGAGGGGAATCAACTGTTTTTT
CASGPTGSEGNQLFF
>TRBJ2-6|-|TRBV4-1|-
TGCGCCAGCAGCCCCCACCGCCGACGGGACTCTGGGGCCAACGTCCTGACTTTC
CASSPHRRRDSGANVLTF
>TRBJ1-1|-|TRBV7-9|TRBD1
TGTGCCAGCAGCTTAGTTGACAGGGCCACTGAAGCTTTCTTT
CASSLVDRATEAFF
>TRBJ2-7|few|TRBV5-5|TRBD1
TGTGCCAGCAGCTTAAATATGGGACAGGGGGCCTACGAGCAGTACTTC
CASSLNMGQGAYEQYF
>TRBJ1-2|-|TRBV29-1|TRBD1
TGCAGCGTTGAGAAGACAGGGGAGGGCTATGGCTACACCTTC
CSVEKTGEGYGYTF
>TRBJ2-3|-|TRBV5-1|TRBD1
TGCGCCAGCAGCTTACAGGGGGGTGAGGATACGCAGTATTTT
CASSLQGGEDTQYF
>TRBJ1-5|-|TRBV6-5|-
TGTGCCAGCAGTTACGGGGCGTATAGCAATCAGCCCCAGCATTTT
CASSYGAYSNQPQHF
>TRBJ1-2|once|TRBV5-5|TRBD1
TGTGCCAGCAGCTTAGTAGGACAGGGCCAACAGAATGGCTACACCTTC
CASSLVGQGQQNGYTF
>TRBJ1-1|-|TRBV21-1|-
TGTGCCAGCAGCTCTACAGGGAGGGTCACTGAAGCTTTCTTT
CASSSTGRVTEAFF
>TRBJ1-2|few|TRBV6-1|-
TGTGCCAGCAGTGGACGACAGGTCCCTGAAGACTACACCTTC
CASSGRQVPEDYTF
>TRBJ2-3|once|TRBV9|-
TGTGCCAGCAGCACTGGGGGGGGGCAGCCGGATACGCAGTATTTT
CASSTGGGQPDTQYF
>TRBJ2-3|-|TRBV18|TRBD2
TGTGCCAGCTCACGGACTAGCGGCACAGATACGCAGTATTTT
CASSRTSGTDTQYF
>TRBJ2-7|-|TRBV10-3|TRBD1
TGTGCCATCAGTGAGTCCGATGGGACAGGGTCGTACGAGCAGTACTTC
CAISESDGTGSYEQYF
>TRBJ2-5|few|TRBV6-5|-
TGTGCCAGCAGCCGGCAAGAGACCCAGTACTTC
CASSRQETQYF
>TRBJ1-6|-|TRBV7-9|TRBD1
TGTGCCAGCAGGGAGGACAGGGTCAATTCACCCCTCCACTTT
CASREDRVNSPLHF
>TRBJ1-2|-|TRBV5-1|TRBD1
TGCGCCAGCAGCTTGGCCGGGACAGGGGTTATTGGCTACACCTTC
CASSLAGTGVIGYTF
>TRBJ2-3|-|TRBV9|TRBD2
TGTGCCAGCAGCGTAGATCTAGCGGGCACAGATACGCAGTATTTT
CASSVDLAGTDTQYF
>TRBJ1-2|-|TRBV5-1|TRBD1
TGCGCCAGCAGCTTCGACAGGGTAGGGTACACCTTC
CASSFDRVGYTF
>TRBJ2-1|-|TRBV6-1|TRBD2
TGTGCCAGCAGTGTACTAGCGGGGGGGAGGAATGAGCAGTTCTTC
CASSVLAGGRNEQFF
>TRBJ2-1|-|TRBV7-6|TRBD2
TGTGCCAGCAGCTTAGCGCTGACTAGCGGGGGGGCAAAGACGCAAAATGAGCAGTTCTTC
CASSLALTSGGAKTQNEQFF
>TRBJ1-5|-|TRBV7-9|-
TGTGCCAGCAGCAAAGACATAGGCAATCAGCCCCAGCATTTT
CASSKDIGNQPQHF
>TRBJ1-2|few|TRBV30|TRBD1
TGTGCCTGGTGGACAGGGGCCCTCTATGGCTACACCTTC
CAWWTGALYGYTF
>TRBJ1-5|-|TRBV2|-
TGTGCCAGCAGTGCGGGCAGCGGGATGATCAAGCCCCAGCATTTT
CASSAGSGMIKPQHF
>TRBJ2-1|-|TRBV27|-
TGTGCCAGCAGTTTATCGAGAAGCGGACCAAACAATGAGCAGTTCTTC
CASSLSRSGPNNEQFF
>TRBJ2-2|-|TRBV29-1|TRBD1
TGCAGCGTAAAGCTACCGGGACAGGGCACCGGGGAGCTGTTTTTT
CSVKLPGQGTGELFF
>TRBJ2-5|-|TRBV9|TRBD2
TGTGCCAGCAGCGTAGCAACGAGCGGGGGGGCAGAACAAGAGACCCAGTACTTC
CASSVATSGGAEQETQYF
>TRBJ2-7|-|TRBV30|-
TGTGCCTGGAGTGTACCGACGGGTCCGTCCTTCTCCTACGAGCAGTACTTC
CAWSVPTGPSFSYEQYF
>TRBJ2-3|-|TRBV4-1|-
TGCGCCAGCAGCCAAGATGGCGGCCGTAGCACAGATACGCAGTATTTT
CASSQDGGRSTDTQYF
>TRBJ1-4|-|TRBV18|TRBD1
TGTGCCAGCTCACCGCCGGGACAGGGGCGTGAAAAACTGTTTTTT
CASSPPGQGREKLFF
>TRBJ2-7|-|TRBV29-1|-
TGCAGCTTTAACTTCAGGGGTCCTCCCTACGAGCAGTACTTC
CSFNFRGPPYEQYF
>TRBJ2-7|-|TRBV7-9|TRBD1
TGTGCCAGCAGCTCACTTCTAGACAGGGCCGGTGAAGAGCAGTACTTC
CASSSLLDRAGEEQYF
>TRBJ2-7|-|TRBV19|TRBD2
TGTGCCAGTAGTTTACTCAAAGCGGGGGCCGGAGAGCAGTACTTC
CASSLLKAGAGEQYF
>TRBJ2-7|once|TRBV7-2|-
TGTGCCAGCAGCTTAGGACAGTCCAATTTCTACGAGCAGTACTTC
CASSLGQSNFYEQYF
>TRBJ1-2|-|TRBV6-5|-
TGTGCCAGCAGTCAAGGGGGAGCCAACTATGGCTACACCTTC
CASSQGGANYGYTF
>TRBJ1-6|-|TRBV14|-
TGTGCCAGCAGCCTCCGGGGGGGCAATTCACCCCTCCACTTT
CASSLRGGNSPLHF
>TRBJ2-1|once|TRBV9|TRBD1
TGTGCCAGCAGCGCCCCGGGACAGGTTTCACATGAGCAGTTCTTC
CASSAPGQVSHEQFF
>TRBJ1-2|-|TRBV27|-
TGTGCCAGCAGTTTATCGACCAGGGGAAACTATGGCTACACCTTC
CASSLSTRGNYGYTF
>TRBJ2-7|few|TRBV6-5|-
TGTGCCAGCAGTCCTGGGCTCGCCCGGGAGCAGTACTTC
CASSPGLAREQYF
>TRBJ1-5|-|TRBV19|-
TGTGCCAGTAGTATTGGGGTGCGCGGGACCCAGCATTTT
CASSIGVRGTQHF
>TRBJ2-7|once|TRBV7-7|TRBD1
TGTGCCAGCAGCTTAGGGACAGGGGGGCTCTACGAGCAGTACTTC
CASSLGTGGLYEQYF
>TRBJ1-1|-|TRBV28|-
TGTGCCAGCATTATCCTGGGGGGGACTGAAGCTTTCTTT
CASIILGGTEAFF
>TRBJ2-2|-|TRBV29-1|TRBD1
TGCAGCGCTAGACAGGGTGGGGACACCGGGGAGCTGTTTTTT
CSARQGGDTGELFF
>TRBJ1-1|-|TRBV7-9|TRBD1
TGTGCCAGCAGCAAACCTACGGGACAGGGCGGTGAAGCTTTCTTT
CASSKPTGQGGEAFF
>TRBJ2-1|few|TRBV5-4|-
TGTGCCAGCCGAGGGGGGGGTTTTGATGAGCAGTTCTTC
CASRGGGFDEQFF
>TRBJ1-1|-|TRBV7-9|-
TGTGCCAGCAGCTTAATCGGGGGCACTGAAGCTTTCTTT
CASSLIGGTEAFF
>TRBJ1-2|-|TRBV6-5|-
TGTGCCAGCAGTTTTATACAGACCAACTATGGCTACACCTTC
CASSFIQTNYGYTF